This T cell receptor (beta chain) was captured by sequencing in a study of T cell responses to AZD1222 COVID-19 vaccine. General study points: In a largely white British group with more females than males, clonal diversity was possibly underestimated. No day 14 peak samples; only post-peak repertoires were characterized.

The CDR3 extends over 14 amino acids. Trimming stripped 4 bases from V and 4 bases from J, with 8 bases between. The germline V gene encodes CDR1 SGHVS and CDR2 FQNEAQ. Worth noting for this clone: Antigen unknown.

This table comes from immunoSEQ multiplex PCR, and its TCRdb copy is limited to in-frame clones, with some not included. The table shows 180,000 or so clones, with 93% occurring only once. The rearrangement links TRBV7-8 to TRBJ1-6, with a weak D call TRBD1 (5 bases). This TCR was sampled from an adult who received the AZD1222 COVID-19 vaccine. The material sequenced was peripheral blood, taken 28 days after the second AZD1222 dose. The CDR3 DNA sequence: TGTGCCAGCAGCTCCGGGGCTTATAATTCACCCCTCCACTTT. It encodes CASSSGAYNSPLHF.